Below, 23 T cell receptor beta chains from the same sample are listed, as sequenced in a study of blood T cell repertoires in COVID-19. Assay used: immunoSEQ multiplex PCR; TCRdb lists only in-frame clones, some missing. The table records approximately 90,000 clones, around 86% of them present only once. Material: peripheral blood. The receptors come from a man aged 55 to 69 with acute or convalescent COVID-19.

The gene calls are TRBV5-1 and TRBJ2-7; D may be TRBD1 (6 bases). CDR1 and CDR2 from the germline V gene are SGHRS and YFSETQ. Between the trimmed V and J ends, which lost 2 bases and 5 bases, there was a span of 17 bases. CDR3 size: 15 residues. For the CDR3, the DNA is TGCGCCAGCAGCTTAGGGGACACTTCCATAGACGAGCAGTACTTC. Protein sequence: CASSLGDTSIDEQYF.

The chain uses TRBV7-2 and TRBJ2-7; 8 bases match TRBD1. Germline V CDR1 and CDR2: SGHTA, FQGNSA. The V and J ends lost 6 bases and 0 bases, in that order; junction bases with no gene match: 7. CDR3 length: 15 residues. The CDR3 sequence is CASSQGQGSSYEQYF. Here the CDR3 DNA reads TGTGCCAGCAGTCAAGGACAGGGTAGCTCCTACGAGCAGTACTTC. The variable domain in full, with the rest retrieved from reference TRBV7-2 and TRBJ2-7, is GAGVSQSPSNKVTEKGKDVELRCDPISGHTALYWYRQSLGQGLEFLIYFQGNSAPDKSGLPSDRFSAERTGGSVSTLTIQRTQQEDSAVYLCASSQGQGSSYEQYFGPGTRLTVT.

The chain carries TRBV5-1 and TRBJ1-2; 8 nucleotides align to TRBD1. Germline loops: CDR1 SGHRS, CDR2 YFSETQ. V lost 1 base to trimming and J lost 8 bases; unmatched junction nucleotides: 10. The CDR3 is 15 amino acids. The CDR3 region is CASSLMRQGIEGYTF. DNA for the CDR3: TGCGCCAGCAGCTTGATGAGACAGGGGATAGAGGGCTACACCTTC.

The CDR3 nucleotides are TGCGCCAGCAGAGGGACAGGGAGGACTGAAGCTTTCTTT. Protein: CASRGTGRTEAFF. The V gene is TRBV23-1, the J gene TRBJ1-1; TRBD1 matches at 9 bases. TRBV23-1 is treated as an ORF (open reading frame) with a function not yet certain. This CDR3 is built from 13 residues. V was pared by 6 bases and J by 5 bases, with 4 bases of the junction left unmatched.

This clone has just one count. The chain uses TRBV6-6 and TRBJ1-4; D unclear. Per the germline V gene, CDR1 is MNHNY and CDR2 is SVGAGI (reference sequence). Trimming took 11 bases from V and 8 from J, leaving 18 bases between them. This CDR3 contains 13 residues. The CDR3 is CAGSLEYREKLFF. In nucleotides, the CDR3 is TGTGCCGGGTCCCTAGAATATAGGGAAAAACTGTTTTTT.

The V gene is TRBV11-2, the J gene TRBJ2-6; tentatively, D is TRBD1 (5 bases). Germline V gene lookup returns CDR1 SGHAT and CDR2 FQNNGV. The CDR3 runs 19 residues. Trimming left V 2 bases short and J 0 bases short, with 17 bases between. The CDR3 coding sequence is TGTGCCAGCAGCTTAAAGGGGCTCAGGGTCCTCTCTGGGGCCAACGTCCTGACTTTC. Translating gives CASSLKGLRVLSGANVLTF.

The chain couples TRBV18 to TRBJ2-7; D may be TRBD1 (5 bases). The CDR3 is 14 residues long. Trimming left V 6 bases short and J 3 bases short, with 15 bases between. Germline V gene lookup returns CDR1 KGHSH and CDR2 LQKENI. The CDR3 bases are TGTGCCAGCTCCCAAGGGGCTAGGGGCTACGAGCAGTACTTC. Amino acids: CASSQGARGYEQYF.

In DNA form, the CDR3 reads TGTGCCAGAACCCAGGGACTAGCGGGGGATAGCACAGATACGCAGTATTTT. Translated: CARTQGLAGDSTDTQYF. The chain links TRBV7-5 to TRBJ2-3; no DNA check was done on the table's D call, TRBD2. TRBV7-5 is recorded as a pseudogene. CDR3 length: 17 amino acids.

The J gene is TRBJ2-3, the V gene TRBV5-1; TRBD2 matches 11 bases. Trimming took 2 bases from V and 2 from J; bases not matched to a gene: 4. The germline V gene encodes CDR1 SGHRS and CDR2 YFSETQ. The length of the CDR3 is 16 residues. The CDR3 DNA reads TGCGCCAGCAGCTTTAGACTAGCGGGAAACACAGATACGCAGTATTTT. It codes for CASSFRLAGNTDTQYF.

CDR3: CASSLEVREWPGELFF. The DNA for the CDR3 is TGTGCCAGCAGCTTGGAGGTGCGGGAGTGGCCCGGGGAGCTGTTTTTT. The rearrangement joins TRBV5-6 to TRBJ2-2; 7 bases fit TRBD2. V shed 0 bases and J 6 bases; nucleotides not matched to a gene: 8. This CDR3 contains 16 residues. Germline values: CDR1 SGHDT, CDR2 YYEEEE.

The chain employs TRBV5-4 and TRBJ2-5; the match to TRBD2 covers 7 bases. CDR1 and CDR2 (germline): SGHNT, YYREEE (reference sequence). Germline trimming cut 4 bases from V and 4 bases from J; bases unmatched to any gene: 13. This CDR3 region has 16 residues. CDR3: CASSMSGILAGETQYF. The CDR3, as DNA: TGTGCCAGCAGCATGAGCGGGATCCTGGCGGGAGAGACCCAGTACTTC.

CDR3 DNA sequence: TGTGCCAGCAGTGCCCCCCCAAACAGGGGTAGTAATGAGCAGTTCTTC. Translated, it gives CASSAPPNRGSNEQFF. This chain links TRBV6-1 with TRBJ2-1, with 7 bases identical to TRBD1. This CDR3 contains 16 residues. Trimming removed 4 bases from V and 7 bases from J; junction bases left unmatched: 13. The V gene's germline CDR1 is MNHNS and CDR2 SASEGT.

The CDR3 sequence is CASSAGDRGVYGYTF. The DNA of the CDR3 is TGTGCCAGCAGCGCCGGAGACAGGGGGGTCTATGGCTACACCTTC. This chain uses TRBV9 with TRBJ1-2; 9 bases are a match to TRBD1. After removal of 3 bases from V and 4 bases from J, the junction contained 7 bases not matched to a gene. The CDR3 has 15 amino acids. Germline CDR1 SGDLS, CDR2 YYNGEE.

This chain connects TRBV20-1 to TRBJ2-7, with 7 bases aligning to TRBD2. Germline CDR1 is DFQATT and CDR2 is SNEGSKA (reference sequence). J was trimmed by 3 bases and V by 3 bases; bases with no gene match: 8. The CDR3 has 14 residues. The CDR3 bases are TGCAGTGCTAGTCTTGCGGGGGTCGACTACGAGCAGTACTTC. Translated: CSASLAGVDYEQYF.

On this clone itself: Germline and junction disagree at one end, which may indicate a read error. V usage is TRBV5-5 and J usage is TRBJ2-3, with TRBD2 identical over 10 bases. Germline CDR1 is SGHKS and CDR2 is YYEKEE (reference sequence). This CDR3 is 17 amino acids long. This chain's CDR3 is CASSLGLAGVFPDTQYF. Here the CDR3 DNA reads TGTGCCAGCAGCTTGGGGCTAGCGGGAGTTTTCCCAGACACGCAGTATTTT.

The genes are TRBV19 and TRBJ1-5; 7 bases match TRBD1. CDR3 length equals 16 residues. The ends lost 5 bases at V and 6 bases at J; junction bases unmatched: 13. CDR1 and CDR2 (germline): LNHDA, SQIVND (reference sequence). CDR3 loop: CASSVFGTEGGQPQHF. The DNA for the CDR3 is TGTGCCAGTAGTGTCTTCGGGACAGAAGGAGGTCAGCCCCAGCATTTT.

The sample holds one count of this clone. CDR3 DNA: TGTGCCAGCAGCCCGAAGCCTTCGAGCCATCGTGGCTACACCTTC. Amino acids: CASSPKPSSHRGYTF. The rearrangement uses TRBV3-1 (or the pseudogene TRBV3-2) and TRBJ1-2; D gene uncertain. Per germline, CDR1 LGHDT and CDR2 YNNKEL (reference sequence). The CDR3 is 15 residues long. V was clipped by 4 bases and J by 7 bases, with 19 bases between them.

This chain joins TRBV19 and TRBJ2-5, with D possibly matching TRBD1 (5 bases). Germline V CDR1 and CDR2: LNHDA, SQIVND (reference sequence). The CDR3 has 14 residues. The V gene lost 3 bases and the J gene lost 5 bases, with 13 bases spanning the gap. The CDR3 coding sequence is TGTGCCAGTAGTATGGGCAGGGTACGTGAGACCCAGTACTTC. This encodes CASSMGRVRETQYF. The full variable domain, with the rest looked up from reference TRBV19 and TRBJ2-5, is DGGITQSPKYLFRKEGQNVTLSCEQNLNHDAMYWYRQDPGQGLRLIYYSQIVNDFQKGDIAEGYSVSREKKESFPLTVTSAQKNPTAFYLCASSMGRVRETQYFGPGTRLLVL.

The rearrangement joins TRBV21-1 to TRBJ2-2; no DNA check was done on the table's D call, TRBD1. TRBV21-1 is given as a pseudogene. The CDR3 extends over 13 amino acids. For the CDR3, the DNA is TGTGCCAGCAGGGACAGGGATACCGGGGAGCTGTTTTTT. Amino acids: CASRDRDTGELFF.

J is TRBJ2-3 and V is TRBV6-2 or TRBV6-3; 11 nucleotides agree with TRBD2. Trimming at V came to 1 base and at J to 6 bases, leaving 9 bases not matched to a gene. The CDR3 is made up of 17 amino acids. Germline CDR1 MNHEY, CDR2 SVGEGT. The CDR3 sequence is CASSYYPSGGTGDTQYF. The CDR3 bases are TGTGCCAGCAGTTACTATCCTAGCGGGGGGACAGGGGATACGCAGTATTTT.

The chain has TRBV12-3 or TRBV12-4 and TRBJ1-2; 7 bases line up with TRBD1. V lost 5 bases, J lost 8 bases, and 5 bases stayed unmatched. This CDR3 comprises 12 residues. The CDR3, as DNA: TGTGCCAGCAGTCCCTCAGGGGGAGGCTACACCTTC. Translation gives CASSPSGGGYTF.

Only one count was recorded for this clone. The CDR3 sequence is CASSQRRGYEQYF. The DNA of the CDR3 is TGTGCCAGCAGCCAGAGAAGAGGCTACGAGCAGTACTTC. V gene TRBV4-2 combines with J gene TRBJ2-7; D gene uncertain. Between the trimmed V and J ends, which lost 3 bases and 3 bases, there was a span of 9 bases. This CDR3 comprises 13 residues. Germline V lookup: CDR1 LGHNA, CDR2 YNFKEQ.

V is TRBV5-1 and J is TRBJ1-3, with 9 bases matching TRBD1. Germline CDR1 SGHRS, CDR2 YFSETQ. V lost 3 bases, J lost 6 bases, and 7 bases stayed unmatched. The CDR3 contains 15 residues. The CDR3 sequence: CASSSGQGDENTIYF. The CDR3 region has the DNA TGCGCCAGCAGCTCGGGACAGGGAGACGAAAACACCATATATTTT.